The sequence of this T cell receptor (beta chain) was determined in a study of cytomegalovirus exposure and HLA in healthy donors. The study, taken as a whole, reports: CMV serostatus was the sole immune exposure information available. Relative to the 666-donor mean, N-insertions were reportedly fewer in an Asian-associated ancestry cluster in a later analysis. Indistinguishability led to the exclusion of some V segments, TRBV6-2 and TRBV6-3 included. Later analysis indicated greater clonal expansion among HLA-associated TCR beta chains than among equally common other chains.

Germline V gene sequence: CDR1 MNHEY, CDR2 SMNVEV (reference sequence). The CDR3 extends over 15 amino acids. With V trimmed by 6 bases and J by 2 bases, 8 bases remained unmatched. As for this clone: Its antigen is not known.

PCR amplification relied on 60 Vbeta primers (plus 13 Jbeta primers). Assay: immunoSEQ multiplex PCR; the TCRdb copy retains only in-frame clones and omits some. The sample lists some 130,000 clones, about 79% seen once, with 1.5% to 2% in the top ten. The TCR comes from a female donor in good health and CMV-seropositive. The specimen sequenced was PBMCs. The chain has TRBV27 and TRBJ2-7; 9 bases line up with TRBD1. CDR3 in DNA: TGTGCCAGCAGACACGGACAGGGGAAGACCTACGAGCAGTACTTC. Translating it yields CASRHGQGKTYEQYF.